This TCR beta chain is drawn from a study of response to subunit inactivated influenza vaccine. TCRdb used MiXCR to reprocess the RT-PCR reads, holding one entry per CDR3 protein. The sample includes around 570,000 distinct CDR3 sequences, 7.6% of them seen just once. Study results and limitations: A suggestion made by the authors is that each seasonal influenza vaccination recruits few new T cells.

In regard to this clonotype: As yet, its antigen is unknown.

The specimen comprised PBMCs from blood, sampled less than 30 months after vaccination. The TCR was taken from a man aged 50 to 75 who received an inactivated influenza vaccine.

DNA for the CDR3: TGTGCCAGCAGTTACTCGAGTAGGCAGCTCAATGAGCAGTTCTTC. As protein: CASSYSSRQLNEQFF. V gene TRBV6-2 or TRBV6-3 combines with J gene TRBJ2-1; D is unresolved. The CDR3 is 15 amino acids. CDR1 MNHEY and CDR2 SVGEGT come from the germline V gene. The V end was cut by 0 bases, the J end by 6 bases, with 12 bases between.